A single sample is the source of the 20 T cell receptor beta chains below, sequenced in a study of human T cells and chemical hapten exposure (dated by TCRdb to about 2021). This specimen's time point label, interpreted: patch test 1, 2 weeks after DPC sensitization. The label giving this sample's treatment or condition can be read as: therapeutic diphenylcyclopropenone sensitization with weekly scalp DPC. Libraries were prepared through RACE. For sequencing, a NextSeq 500 was employed. The public reads were reprocessed in TCRdb via fastp at Q25 and MiXCR, keeping in-frame beta chains. CDR3 protein duplicates are merged, each entry listing the most common genes and DNA. This sample is represented by about 57,000 distinct CDR3 sequences; about 9.3% of them were singletons. The top ten hold roughly 15% of the sample. The input for sequencing was whole blood, taken in connection with sensitization to the hapten diphenylcyclopropenone (DPC). The receptor source for this set is a woman in her forties with alopecia areata. Some clones in this sample may be carry-over from other donors' samples.

This clonotype was seen many times. This chain links TRBV20-1 with TRBJ1-2, with TRBD1 identical over 7 bases. V was clipped by 0 bases and J by 8 bases; unmatched bases: 12. CDR3 length equals 15 residues. From germline, CDR1 is DFQATT and CDR2 SNEGSKA (reference sequence). The CDR3 protein is CSARDFRQGHAGYTF. DNA for the CDR3: TGCAGTGCTAGAGATTTCCGACAGGGCCACGCGGGCTACACCTTC.

This clonotype was picked up many times. This chain joins TRBV7-2 and TRBJ2-7, with 9 bases aligning to TRBD2. Looked up from germline, CDR1 is SGHTA and CDR2 is FQGNSA. The length of the CDR3 is 16 residues. With 5 bases clipped from V and 3 bases from J, the junction kept 11 bases outside the gene matches. The CDR3 DNA follows: TGTGCCAGCAGCACCCTTGGCGGGGGGGCAGGCTACGAGCAGTACTTC. Translation gives CASSTLGGGAGYEQYF.

This clonotype was counted at least ten times. The V gene is TRBV6-6, the J gene TRBJ1-1, with unresolved D. The germline gives CDR1 MNHNY, CDR2 SVGAGI (reference sequence). Deletions cut 7 bases from V and 3 bases from J, with 12 bases between. CDR3 size: 13 residues. Here the CDR3 DNA reads TGTGCCAGCACTATAAGTGGGTACACTGAAGCTTTCTTT. As protein: CASTISGYTEAFF.

This clonotype was observed a handful of times. V and J are TRBV12-3 or TRBV12-4 and TRBJ2-7, with D unclear. V was clipped by 3 bases and J by 5 bases, with 8 bases between them. The CDR3 length is 12 residues. Here the CDR3 reads CASSFSFNEQYF. The CDR3 DNA sequence: TGTGCCAGCAGTTTCTCGTTTAACGAGCAGTACTTC.

This clonotype has a count of ten or more. CDR3 sequence (DNA): TGTGCCAGCACCATTGCCGGGACCCGTGGAGCCGGGGAGCTGTTTTTT. It is translated as CASTIAGTRGAGELFF. The rearrangement uses TRBV7-3 and TRBJ2-2; D could derive from TRBD1 or TRBD2 (5 bases each). Trimming took off 7 bases at V and 6 bases at J, with 21 bases between the two ends. Germline V lookup: CDR1 SGHTA, CDR2 FQGTGA. The CDR3 runs to 16 residues.

The table lists this clonotype with many counts. V gene TRBV7-9 combines with J gene TRBJ2-2; 14 bases align to TRBD2. Unmatched junction bases numbered 3, after V lost 6 bases and J lost 0 bases. The CDR3 totals 17 residues. Germline lookup yields CDR1 SEHNR and CDR2 FQNEAQ (reference sequence). The DNA for the CDR3 is TGTGCCAGCAGGGGGACTAGCGGGAGCACGAACACCGGGGAGCTGTTTTTT. It specifies CASRGTSGSTNTGELFF. The full variable domain, in which reference TRBV7-9 and TRBJ2-2 provide the parts outside the CDR3, is DTGVSQNPRHKITKRGQNVTFRCDPISEHNRLYWYRQTLGQGPEFLTYFQNEAQLEKSRLLSDRFSAERPKGSFSTLEIQRTEQGDSAMYLCASRGTSGSTNTGELFFGEGSRLTVL.

This clonotype was found a few times. The V gene is TRBV9, the J gene TRBJ2-3, with TRBD1 as a possible D gene (7 bases). The ends were cut back, 4 bases at V and 1 base at J, with 19 bases in the middle. Germline V CDR1 and CDR2: SGDLS, YYNGEE. CDR3 length: 17 amino acids. Here the CDR3 reads CASSTHPGGSGTDTQYF. CDR3 coding DNA: TGTGCCAGCAGCACGCACCCAGGGGGGAGTGGCACAGATACGCAGTATTTT.

Ten or more counts support this clonotype. The rearrangement links TRBV4-3 to TRBJ1-1; 7 bases align to TRBD1. Germline CDR1 is LGHNA and CDR2 is YSLEER. Trimming removed 8 bases from V and 6 bases from J; junction bases left unmatched: 9. The CDR3 sequence is 13 residues long. The DNA for the CDR3 is TGCGCCAGCCGTGCAGGGGGGGAATCTGAAGCTTTCTTT. Translated: CASRAGGESEAFF.

The V gene is TRBV11-2, the J gene TRBJ2-1; D is ambiguous. Germline V gene data show CDR1 as SGHAT and CDR2 as FQNNGV. V was shortened by 0 bases and J by 12 bases, with 15 bases between the two germline ends. The CDR3 is 14 amino acids. DNA for the CDR3: TGTGCCAGCAGCTTAGATCGATTCGAGGTCGGGCAGTTCTTC. Amino acid sequence: CASSLDRFEVGQFF.

There are many counts of this clonotype. The CDR3 coding sequence is TGTGCCAGCAGTCTGACTTTCGGACTAGCTGATGAGCAGTTCTTC. It specifies CASSLTFGLADEQFF. V is TRBV12-3 or TRBV12-4 and J is TRBJ2-1, with 8 bases matching TRBD2. V gave up 5 bases and J gave up 8 bases; unmatched junction bases: 11. The CDR3 runs 15 residues.

V usage is TRBV3-1 and J usage is TRBJ2-2; TRBD1 agrees at 10 bases. V was clipped by 4 bases and J by 4 bases; unmatched bases: 3. The germline gives CDR1 LGHDT, CDR2 YNNKEL (reference sequence). The CDR3 spans 15 residues. CDR3 sequence: CASSRQGAGTGELFF. CDR3 nucleotides: TGTGCCAGCAGCCGACAGGGGGCCGGCACCGGGGAGCTGTTTTTT.

This clonotype was detected ten times or more. The V gene is TRBV3-1, the J gene TRBJ1-1; D unresolved. The CDR3 totals 15 residues. Deletions cut 4 bases from V and 2 bases from J, with 14 bases between. Germline values: CDR1 LGHDT, CDR2 YNNKEL (reference sequence). The CDR3 region has the DNA TGTGCCAGCAGCCCTTTTGCGACATCCAACACTGAAGCTTTCTTT. It encodes CASSPFATSNTEAFF.

In this sample, this clonotype turned up many times. The rearrangement links TRBV9 to TRBJ1-4; no clear D gene. Germline loops: CDR1 SGDLS, CDR2 YYNGEE. This CDR3 has 13 amino acids. V was pared by 3 bases and J by 0 bases, with 3 bases between. CDR3 DNA sequence: TGTGCCAGCAGCGATGCAACTAATGAAAAACTGTTTTTT. Translating it yields CASSDATNEKLFF.

This clonotype was counted many times. The gene calls are TRBV12-3 or TRBV12-4 and TRBJ1-1; D gene unclear. The CDR3 has 14 residues. Trimming left V 6 bases short and J 10 bases short, with 21 bases between. The chain's CDR3 is CASSPQIGVRGAFF. The CDR3 region has the DNA TGTGCCAGCAGCCCTCAAATTGGGGTCCGGGGAGCTTTCTTT.

This clonotype occurred many times. The chain joins TRBV6-1 to TRBJ1-1; 7 nucleotides line up with TRBD1. Germline values: CDR1 MNHNS, CDR2 SASEGT. Losses at the gene ends were 4 bases for V and 8 bases for J; bases not matched to a gene: 7. CDR3 size: 13 residues. The CDR3 region has the DNA TGTGCCAGCAGTGCCGCTACAGGGGTAGAAGCTTTCTTT. Its translation is CASSAATGVEAFF.

This clonotype was seen only once. This chain joins TRBV9 and TRBJ2-7; no definite D call. Germline CDR1 and CDR2: SGDLS and YYNGEE. CDR3 length equals 14 residues. The V end lost 4 bases, the J end lost 2 bases, and 13 bases lay between the germline ends. The CDR3 nucleotides read TGTGCCAGCAGCCCCACCGGACGGACCTACGAGCAGTACTTC. Translated, it gives CASSPTGRTYEQYF.

This clonotype has a count of ten or more. The gene calls are TRBV6-5 and TRBJ2-7, with D possibly being TRBD1 or TRBD2 (6 bases each). CDR3 length: 15 amino acids. Germline CDR1 is MNHEY and CDR2 is SVGAGI. Trimming removed 7 bases at V and 2 bases at J, with 18 bases between. CDR3 protein: CASIGGGVGPYEQYF. CDR3 coding DNA: TGTGCCAGCATAGGGGGAGGAGTGGGGCCCTACGAGCAGTACTTC.

This clonotype has a count of ten or more. V and J are TRBV12-3 or TRBV12-4 and TRBJ2-7; no clear D. V was clipped by 5 bases and J by 1 base, with 12 bases between them. The CDR3 has 14 amino acids. DNA for the CDR3: TGTGCCAGCAGTCCCCGTTATGGGTCCTACGAGCAGTACTTC. It specifies CASSPRYGSYEQYF.

V is TRBV28 and J is TRBJ2-5, with a possible D match to TRBD2 (5 bases). The CDR3 has 15 amino acids. Trimming stripped 3 bases from V and 3 bases from J, with 14 bases between. In germline, CDR1 is MDHEN, CDR2 SYDVKM. The CDR3 reads CASSFYSKLEETQYF. DNA of the CDR3: TGTGCCAGCAGTTTTTATAGTAAACTAGAAGAGACCCAGTACTTC.

This clonotype was recorded many times. The chain is built from TRBV7-6 and TRBJ2-5; D is possibly TRBD1 (6 bases). Deletions cut 1 base from V and 2 bases from J, with 8 bases between. The CDR3 spans 14 residues. The germline gives CDR1 SGHVS, CDR2 FNYEAQ. The CDR3 coding sequence is TGTGCCAGCAGCTTAGACACAGGGCAAGAGACCCAGTACTTC. Translating gives CASSLDTGQETQYF.